These 25 T cell receptor beta chains were all obtained from the same sample, sequenced in a study of human T cells and chemical hapten exposure. TCRdb processed the RACE reads anew with MiXCR; each CDR3 protein has one entry. The data contain 80,000 to 100,000 distinct CDR3 sequences, around 11% of them seen just once; the ten biggest clones take up approximately 2%. Stated time point: patch test 1, 2 weeks after DPC sensitization. The sample's treatment: therapeutic diphenylcyclopropenone sensitization with weekly scalp DPC. Specimen: whole blood, collected in connection with sensitization to the hapten diphenylcyclopropenone (DPC). These receptors were collected from a woman aged 40 to 50 with alopecia areata. Some clones in this sample may be carry-over from other donors' samples.

The table lists this clonotype with many counts. The chain is built from TRBV28 and TRBJ2-3, with D possibly being TRBD2 (6 bases). Trimming cost V 5 bases and J 0 bases, with 15 bases left between them. Per germline, CDR1 MDHEN and CDR2 SYDVKM. The CDR3 sequence is 16 residues long. DNA of the CDR3: TGTGCCAGCAGTGTACCGACTAGTCCTAGCACAGATACGCAGTATTTT. It codes for CASSVPTSPSTDTQYF.

This clonotype was counted only a few times. CDR3 nucleotides: TGCAGCGTTGCCGATTCTGGCAACATTCAGTACTTC. It specifies CSVADSGNIQYF. The chain combines TRBV29-1 with TRBJ2-4; D uncertain. Trimming pared 4 bases from V and 7 bases from J, leaving 11 bases between. This CDR3 contains 12 residues. CDR1 SQVTM and CDR2 ANQGSEA come from the germline V gene.

This clonotype was counted ten times or more. The genes are TRBV28 and TRBJ2-3; D tentatively fits TRBD1 or TRBD2 (5 bases each). The CDR3 has 14 amino acids. V lost 2 bases to trimming and J lost 5 bases, with 11 bases between them. Germline V gives CDR1 MDHEN, CDR2 SYDVKM. The CDR3 nucleotides read TGTGCCAGCAGTTTACGTCCGGGGCGAGATACGCAGTATTTT. Its translation: CASSLRPGRDTQYF.

This clonotype was seen only a few times. The chain links TRBV6-2 or TRBV6-3 to TRBJ2-7, with 8 bases identical to TRBD2. The CDR3 spans 14 residues. Per the germline V gene, CDR1 is MNHEY and CDR2 is SVGEGT. J gave up 3 bases and V 7 bases, and 8 bases lay outside the gene matches. DNA for the CDR3: TGTGCCAGCACCCGGCCGGGACTAGGCTACGAGCAGTACTTC. This encodes CASTRPGLGYEQYF.

Of note for this clonotype: Since a much larger clone is just one base distant, this may be a read error. This chain joins TRBV28 and TRBJ2-7; D unresolved. The germline gives CDR1 MDHEN, CDR2 SYDVKM. The CDR3 has 12 residues. Trimming pared 7 bases from V and 7 bases from J, leaving 14 bases between. Written as DNA, the CDR3 is TGTGCCAGCACCCGCACGAGCAAAGAGCAGTACTTC. Translation gives CASTRTSKEQYF.

The chain links TRBV20-1 to TRBJ2-1, with 11 bases lining up with TRBD2. Germline CDR1 reads DFQATT; CDR2 reads SNEGSKA (reference sequence). This CDR3 spans 13 amino acids. J gave up 9 bases and V 8 bases, and 9 bases lay outside the gene matches. CDR3 DNA sequence: TGCAGTACGCAGACTAGCGGGATCCCTGAGCAGTTCTTC. Translating it yields CSTQTSGIPEQFF.

The J gene is TRBJ1-1, the V gene TRBV7-8, with TRBD1 as a possible D gene (6 bases). Germline CDR1 reads SGHVS; CDR2 reads FQNEAQ. V lost 3 bases and J 5 bases, leaving 13 bases between the germline ends. CDR3 length equals 14 residues. The CDR3 spells CASSLGGARTEAFF. CDR3 in DNA: TGTGCCAGCAGCTTGGGGGGGGCGCGGACTGAAGCTTTCTTT.

This clonotype was found a few times. V is TRBV29-1 and J is TRBJ1-5; 8 bases align to TRBD1. This CDR3 is 14 amino acids long. The V gene end was trimmed by 7 bases and the J gene end by 7 bases; junction bases not matched to a gene: 12. From germline, CDR1 is SQVTM and CDR2 ANQGSEA. Here the CDR3 DNA reads TGCAGCGCTCGTATGACAGGGGAAGGGCAGCCCCAGCATTTT. Residues: CSARMTGEGQPQHF. The complete variable domain, with remaining parts taken from reference TRBV29-1 and TRBJ1-5, reads SAVISQKPSRDICQRGTSLTIQCQVDSQVTMMFWYRQQPGQSLTLIATANQGSEATYESGFVIDKFPISRPNLTFSTLTVSNMSPEDSSIYLCSARMTGEGQPQHFGDGTRLSIL.

This clonotype turned up a few times. This rearrangement joins TRBV5-1 to TRBJ2-3; weak D call: TRBD2 (6 bases). The V and J ends lost 2 bases and 1 base respectively, with 17 bases between them. The germline V gene encodes CDR1 SGHRS and CDR2 YFSETQ. The CDR3 consists of 17 residues. CDR3 region: CASSFRPLAPRTDTQYF. As DNA, the CDR3 is TGCGCCAGCAGCTTCCGTCCTCTAGCGCCGCGCACAGATACGCAGTATTTT.

This clonotype was found a few times. The chain has TRBV28 and TRBJ2-4, with D possibly matching TRBD1 (5 bases). Between the trimmed V and J ends, which lost 3 bases and 9 bases, there was a span of 15 bases. The CDR3 has 14 residues. Looked up from germline, CDR1 is MDHEN and CDR2 is SYDVKM. This chain's CDR3 is CASSLSAGQGIQYF. Written as DNA, the CDR3 is TGTGCCAGCAGTTTGTCGGCAGGGCAGGGCATTCAGTACTTC.

This clonotype was detected a few times. The rearrangement joins TRBV3-1 to TRBJ2-1; TRBD2 is a possible D gene (6 bases). This CDR3 spans 14 amino acids. Trimming removed 0 bases at V and 12 bases at J, with 15 bases between. The germline CDR1 and CDR2 sequences are LGHDT and YNNKEL (reference sequence). Written as DNA, the CDR3 is TGTGCCAGCAGCCAAGAGCAGCGGGCCCCGGGGCAGTTCTTC. Translation gives CASSQEQRAPGQFF.

This chain links TRBV20-1 with TRBJ2-3; D might be TRBD2 (6 bases). Germline CDR1 reads DFQATT; CDR2 reads SNEGSKA (reference sequence). Trimming cost V 6 bases and J 1 base, with 14 bases left between them. This CDR3 has 14 amino acids. This CDR3 reads CSAQRQRGTDTQYF. CDR3 nucleotide sequence: TGCAGTGCCCAGCGCCAGCGGGGCACAGATACGCAGTATTTT.

In this sample, this clonotype turned up a few times. V gene TRBV7-6 combines with J gene TRBJ2-3, with TRBD2 matching 11 bases. J lost 1 base, V lost 1 base, and 4 bases had no gene match. Germline lookup yields CDR1 SGHVS and CDR2 FNYEAQ. The CDR3 runs to 17 residues. CDR3 sequence (DNA): TGTGCCAGCAGCTTAGGGCAACTAGCGGGAGGCACAGATACGCAGTATTTT. Residues: CASSLGQLAGGTDTQYF. The variable domain in full, with the rest retrieved from reference TRBV7-6 and TRBJ2-3, is GAGVSQSPRYKVTKRGQDVALRCDPISGHVSLYWYRQALGQGPEFLTYFNYEAQQDKSGLPNDRFSAERPEGSISTLTIQRTEQRDSAMYRCASSLGQLAGGTDTQYFGPGTRLTVL.

The chain is built from TRBV12-5 and TRBJ2-1; D is unresolved. Trimming stripped 10 bases from V and 5 bases from J, with 9 bases between. This CDR3 spans 11 amino acids. CDR1 is LGHNT, CDR2 FRNRAP, per germline. Here the CDR3 DNA reads TGTGCTACCAAAGAGAACAATGAGCAGTTCTTC. Translating gives CATKENNEQFF.

This clonotype was found many times. The chain links TRBV12-3 or TRBV12-4 to TRBJ1-3; 9 nucleotides align to TRBD1. After removal of 4 bases from V and 1 base from J, the junction contained 5 bases not matched to a gene. This CDR3 is 16 amino acids long. Here the CDR3 reads CASSSGTGWSGNTIYF. In DNA form, the CDR3 reads TGTGCCAGCAGTTCCGGGACAGGGTGGTCTGGAAACACCATATATTTT.

The genes are TRBV29-1 and TRBJ1-1, with D unclear. Looked up from germline, CDR1 is SQVTM and CDR2 is ANQGSEA. The CDR3 totals 11 residues. Trimming pared 5 bases from V and 2 bases from J, leaving 6 bases between. The CDR3 sequence is CSVKGNTEAFF. The DNA for the CDR3 is TGCAGCGTTAAGGGCAACACTGAAGCTTTCTTT.

This clonotype came up a few times. V is TRBV7-3 and J is TRBJ2-1; 9 bases match TRBD1. Trimming took 7 bases from V and 4 from J; bases not matched to a gene: 8. The CDR3 covers 15 residues. Germline V gene sequence: CDR1 SGHTA, CDR2 FQGTGA. The CDR3 coding sequence is TGTGCCAGCACGATGGGGACAGGGCCATACAATGAGCAGTTCTTC. Its protein product is CASTMGTGPYNEQFF.

This clonotype came up a few times. The chain links TRBV9 to TRBJ2-7; D is ambiguous. The germline gives CDR1 SGDLS, CDR2 YYNGEE. The CDR3 has 14 amino acids. The germline V and J ends were trimmed by 0 bases and 1 base, with 8 bases remaining between them. The CDR3 nucleotides read TGTGCCAGCAGCGTAGGGTCGCCTTCCTACGAGCAGTACTTC. Translating gives CASSVGSPSYEQYF.

The V and J genes are TRBV6-1 and TRBJ2-7; tentative D call: TRBD1 (5 bases). Trimming pared 0 bases from V and 4 bases from J, leaving 13 bases between. The V gene's germline CDR1 is MNHNS and CDR2 SASEGT. The CDR3 has 15 amino acids. The CDR3 loop is CASSEAHRSIYEQYF. In DNA, the CDR3 is TGTGCCAGCAGTGAAGCGCACAGGTCGATATACGAGCAGTACTTC.

V gene TRBV20-1 combines with J gene TRBJ2-3; D call uncertain. The CDR3 extends over 14 amino acids. The V gene's germline CDR1 is DFQATT and CDR2 SNEGSKA (reference sequence). Trimming took off 3 bases at V and 2 bases at J, with 12 bases between the two ends. This CDR3 reads CSASLRIITDTQYF. CDR3 coding DNA: TGCAGTGCTAGTTTGCGGATAATCACAGATACGCAGTATTTT.

This clonotype has a count of ten or more. This chain connects TRBV25-1 to TRBJ2-1; D is unresolved. V was shortened by 5 bases and J by 5 bases, with 4 bases between the two germline ends. This CDR3 contains 11 residues. CDR1 is MGHDK and CDR2 is SYGVNS in the germline V gene. The CDR3 loop reads CASSRNNEQFF. The CDR3 DNA sequence: TGTGCCAGCAGTCGAAACAATGAGCAGTTCTTC.

This chain joins TRBV6-1 and TRBJ1-5; D remains unclear. This CDR3 is built from 11 residues. The germline V gene has CDR1 MNHNS and CDR2 SASEGT. Trimming took off 6 bases at V and 4 bases at J, with 4 bases between the two ends. The CDR3: CASRTNQPQHF. DNA of the CDR3: TGTGCCAGCAGGACGAATCAGCCCCAGCATTTT.

This clonotype was counted ten times or more. The chain has TRBV7-2 and TRBJ2-1; the match to TRBD1 covers 7 bases. The CDR3 length is 15 residues. The V and J ends lost 3 bases and 6 bases, in that order; junction bases with no gene match: 8. CDR1 is SGHTA, CDR2 FQGNSA, per germline. The CDR3 reads CASSFPAGGANEQFF. The CDR3 region has the DNA TGTGCCAGCAGCTTCCCAGCAGGGGGTGCCAATGAGCAGTTCTTC. Filled out from reference TRBV7-2 and TRBJ2-1, the complete variable domain reads GAGVSQSPSNKVTEKGKDVELRCDPISGHTALYWYRQSLGQGLEFLIYFQGNSAPDKSGLPSDRFSAERTGGSVSTLTIQRTQQEDSAVYLCASSFPAGGANEQFFGPGTRLTVL.

This chain joins TRBV4-1 and TRBJ1-5, with 12 nucleotides matching TRBD1. Germline CDR1 MGHRA, CDR2 YSYEKL. V trimming: 0 bases; J trimming: 6 bases; junction bases outside the gene matches: 9. The CDR3 has 18 amino acids. Here the CDR3 DNA reads TGCGCCAGCAGCCAAGATGGGACAGGGGGCACTAGGCCTCAGCCCCAGCATTTT. This sequence encodes CASSQDGTGGTRPQPQHF.

This clonotype showed up many times. V gene TRBV6-2 or TRBV6-3 combines with J gene TRBJ2-7; 10 bases map to TRBD1. This CDR3 has 15 residues. V lost 4 bases and J lost 3; bases outside the gene matches: 6. Germline V gene lookup returns CDR1 MNHEY and CDR2 SVGEGT. The CDR3 reads CASSSAGTGDYEQYF. In nucleotides, the CDR3 is TGTGCCAGCAGTTCAGCCGGGACAGGGGACTACGAGCAGTACTTC.